The clone carrying this TCR beta chain was recorded once. No antigen is known for it. A much larger clone differs by one base, so this may be a read error. PCR was performed a second time for about 7 to 11 cycles using a sample-barcoded 5' primer and a J-beta primer mix. Each CDR3 protein gets one entry after TCRdb re-called the 5' RACE reads with MiXCR. The sample consists of about 1.6 million distinct CDR3 sequences, approximately 32% of them appearing once. This CDR3 is built from 11 residues. Germline V CDR1 and CDR2: ENHRY, SYGVKD. V shed 4 bases, J shed 9 bases, and the junction held 3 bases outside the gene matches. The data were taken from a study of blood T cells in healthy people across ages. Broader study findings: Naive T cell percentage by flow cytometry tracked strongly with beta diversity.

The clonotype originates from a woman aged 25 to 39 in good health. J is TRBJ2-7 and V is TRBV10-3, with 7 bases fitting TRBD2. Input material: blood. Here the CDR3 reads CAISGRLAQYF. CDR3 DNA sequence: TGTGCCATCAGTGGGAGACTAGCGCAGTACTTC.